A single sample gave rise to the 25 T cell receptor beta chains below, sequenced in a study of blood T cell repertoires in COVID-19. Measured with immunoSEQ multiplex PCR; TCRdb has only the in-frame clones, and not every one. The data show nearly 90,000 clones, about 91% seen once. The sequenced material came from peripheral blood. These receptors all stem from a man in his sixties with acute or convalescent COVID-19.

CDR3 coding DNA: TGTGCCACCAGTGACACAACAACGACAGGGAGGAACGAGCAGTACTTC. This sequence encodes CATSDTTTTGRNEQYF. This rearrangement joins TRBV24-1 to TRBJ2-7; tentatively, D is TRBD1 (7 bases). Germline V CDR1 and CDR2: KGHDR, SFDVKD. V gave up 4 bases and J gave up 5 bases, with 20 bases separating them. The CDR3 has 16 amino acids.

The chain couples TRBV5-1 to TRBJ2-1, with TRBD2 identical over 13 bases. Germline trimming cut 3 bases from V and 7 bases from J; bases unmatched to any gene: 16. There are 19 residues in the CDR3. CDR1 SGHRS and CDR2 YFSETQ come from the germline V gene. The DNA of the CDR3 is TGCGCCAGCAGCTCCGCTGCCCATCCTGGGACTAGCGGGACGAATGAGCAGTTCTTC. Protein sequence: CASSSAAHPGTSGTNEQFF. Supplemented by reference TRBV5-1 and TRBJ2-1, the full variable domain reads KAGVTQTPRYLIKTRGQQVTLSCSPISGHRSVSWYQQTPGQGLQFLFEYFSETQRNKGNFPGRFSGRQFSNSRSEMNVSTLELGDSALYLCASSSAAHPGTSGTNEQFFGPGTRLTVL.

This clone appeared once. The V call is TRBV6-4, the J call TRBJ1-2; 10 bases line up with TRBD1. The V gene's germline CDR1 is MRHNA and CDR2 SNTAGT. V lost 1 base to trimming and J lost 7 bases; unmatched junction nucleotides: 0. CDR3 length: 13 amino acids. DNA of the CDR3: TGTGCCAGCAGTGACTGGACAGGGGGTGGCTACACCTTC. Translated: CASSDWTGGGYTF.

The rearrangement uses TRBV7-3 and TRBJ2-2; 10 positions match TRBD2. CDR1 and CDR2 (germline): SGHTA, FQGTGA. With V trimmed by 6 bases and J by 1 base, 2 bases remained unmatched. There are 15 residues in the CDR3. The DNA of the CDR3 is TGTGCCAGCAGAAGACTAGCGGGGAACACCGGGGAGCTGTTTTTT. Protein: CASRRLAGNTGELFF.

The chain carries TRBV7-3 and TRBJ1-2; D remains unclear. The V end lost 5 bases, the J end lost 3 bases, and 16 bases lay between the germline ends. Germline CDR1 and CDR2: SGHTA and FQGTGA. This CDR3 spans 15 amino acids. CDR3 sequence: CASSPWAGSDYGYTF. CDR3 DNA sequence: TGTGCCAGCAGCCCCTGGGCCGGATCCGACTATGGCTACACCTTC.

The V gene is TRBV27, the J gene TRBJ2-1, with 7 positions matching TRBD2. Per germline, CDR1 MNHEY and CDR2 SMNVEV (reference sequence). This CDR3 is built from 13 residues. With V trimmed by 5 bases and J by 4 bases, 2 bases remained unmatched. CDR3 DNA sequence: TGTGCCAGCAGTAAGCGGGAATACAATGAGCAGTTCTTC. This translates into CASSKREYNEQFF.

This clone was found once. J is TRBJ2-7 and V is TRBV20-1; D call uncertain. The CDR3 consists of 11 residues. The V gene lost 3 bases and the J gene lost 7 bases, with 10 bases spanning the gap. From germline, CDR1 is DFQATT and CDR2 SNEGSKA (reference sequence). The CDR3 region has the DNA TGCAGTGCTAGTGGCGTCCGGGAGCAGTACTTC. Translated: CSASGVREQYF.

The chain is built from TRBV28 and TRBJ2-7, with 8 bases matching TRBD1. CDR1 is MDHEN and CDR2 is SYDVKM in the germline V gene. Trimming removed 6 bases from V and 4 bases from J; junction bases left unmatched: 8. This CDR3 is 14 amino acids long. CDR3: CASSTQGARYEQYF. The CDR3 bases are TGTGCCAGCAGCACCCAGGGGGCCAGGTACGAGCAGTACTTC.

The CDR3, as DNA: TGTGCCAGCAGCTTCCGACAGGGTAGCACCGGGGAGCTGTTTTTT. This codes for CASSFRQGSTGELFF. J is TRBJ2-2 and V is TRBV11-1; 7 bases are shared with TRBD1. The CDR3 consists of 15 residues. Unmatched junction bases numbered 5, after V lost 3 bases and J lost 4 bases. Germline V gene lookup returns CDR1 SGHAT and CDR2 FQDESV (reference sequence).

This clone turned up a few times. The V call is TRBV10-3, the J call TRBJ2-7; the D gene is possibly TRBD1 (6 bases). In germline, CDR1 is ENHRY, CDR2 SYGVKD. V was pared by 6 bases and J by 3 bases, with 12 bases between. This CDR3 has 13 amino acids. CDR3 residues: CAISTGTNYEQYF. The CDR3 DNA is TGTGCCATCAGCACCGGGACAAACTACGAGCAGTACTTC.

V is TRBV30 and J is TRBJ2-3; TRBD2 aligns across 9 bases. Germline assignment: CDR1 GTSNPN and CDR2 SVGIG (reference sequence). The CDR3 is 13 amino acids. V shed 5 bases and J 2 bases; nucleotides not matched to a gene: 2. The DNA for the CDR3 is TGTGCCTGGCAGCGGGGGGCCACAGATACGCAGTATTTT. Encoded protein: CAWQRGATDTQYF.

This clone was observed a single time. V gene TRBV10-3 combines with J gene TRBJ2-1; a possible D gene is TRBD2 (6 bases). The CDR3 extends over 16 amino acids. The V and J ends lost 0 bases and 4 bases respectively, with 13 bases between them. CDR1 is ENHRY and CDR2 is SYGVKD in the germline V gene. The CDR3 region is CAISESRGSGYNEQFF. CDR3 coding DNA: TGTGCCATCAGTGAGTCCCGGGGGAGTGGGTACAATGAGCAGTTCTTC.

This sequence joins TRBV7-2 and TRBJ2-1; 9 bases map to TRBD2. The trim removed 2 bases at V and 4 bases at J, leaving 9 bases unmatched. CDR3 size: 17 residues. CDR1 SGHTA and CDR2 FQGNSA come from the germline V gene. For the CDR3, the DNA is TGTGCCAGCAGCTTAATGGCGGGAGGGCCCCAATACAATGAGCAGTTCTTC. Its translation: CASSLMAGGPQYNEQFF. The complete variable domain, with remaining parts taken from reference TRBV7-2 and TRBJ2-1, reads GAGVSQSPSNKVTEKGKDVELRCDPISGHTALYWYRQSLGQGLEFLIYFQGNSAPDKSGLPSDRFSAERTGGSVSTLTIQRTQQEDSAVYLCASSLMAGGPQYNEQFFGPGTRLTVL.

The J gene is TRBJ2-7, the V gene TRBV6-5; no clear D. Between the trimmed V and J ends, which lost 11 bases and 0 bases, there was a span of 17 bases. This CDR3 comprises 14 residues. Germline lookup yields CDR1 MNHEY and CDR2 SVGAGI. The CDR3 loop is CASTPLRSSYEQYF. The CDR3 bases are TGTGCCTCCACCCCGTTAAGGAGCTCCTACGAGCAGTACTTC.

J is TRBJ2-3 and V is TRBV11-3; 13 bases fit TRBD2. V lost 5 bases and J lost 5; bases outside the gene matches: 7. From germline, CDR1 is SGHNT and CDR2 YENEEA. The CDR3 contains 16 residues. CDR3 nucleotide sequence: TGTGCCAGCAGCGCTACTAGCGGGAGGGCCGGAGATACGCAGTATTTT. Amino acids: CASSATSGRAGDTQYF.

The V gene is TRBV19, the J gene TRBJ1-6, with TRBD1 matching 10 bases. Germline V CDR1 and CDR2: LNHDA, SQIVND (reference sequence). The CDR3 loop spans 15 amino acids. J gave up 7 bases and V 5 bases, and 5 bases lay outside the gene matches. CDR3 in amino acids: CASSPGTGENSPLHF. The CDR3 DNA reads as TGTGCCAGTAGTCCCGGGACAGGGGAAAATTCACCCCTCCACTTT.

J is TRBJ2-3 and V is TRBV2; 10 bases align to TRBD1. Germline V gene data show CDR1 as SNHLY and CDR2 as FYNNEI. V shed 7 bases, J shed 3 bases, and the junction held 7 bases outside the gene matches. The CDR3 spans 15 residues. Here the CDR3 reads CASKVDRGFTDTQYF. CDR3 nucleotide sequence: TGTGCCAGCAAAGTGGACAGGGGGTTTACAGATACGCAGTATTTT.

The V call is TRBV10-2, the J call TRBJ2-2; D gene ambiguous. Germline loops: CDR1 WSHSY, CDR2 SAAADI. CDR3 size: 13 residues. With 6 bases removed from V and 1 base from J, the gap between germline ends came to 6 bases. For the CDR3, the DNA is TGCGCCAGCAGAAATATGAACACCGGGGAGCTGTTTTTT. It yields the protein CASRNMNTGELFF.

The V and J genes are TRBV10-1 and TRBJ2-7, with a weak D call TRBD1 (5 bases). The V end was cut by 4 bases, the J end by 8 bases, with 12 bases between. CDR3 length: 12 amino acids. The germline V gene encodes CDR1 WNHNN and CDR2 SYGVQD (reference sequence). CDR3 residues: CASSADRTKQYF. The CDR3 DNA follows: TGCGCCAGCAGTGCCGATCGGACAAAGCAGTACTTC.

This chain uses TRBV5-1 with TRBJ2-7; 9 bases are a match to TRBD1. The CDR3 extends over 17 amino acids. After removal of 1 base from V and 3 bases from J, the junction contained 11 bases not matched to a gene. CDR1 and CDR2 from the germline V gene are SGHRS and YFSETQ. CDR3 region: CASSLRSSGTGIYEQYF. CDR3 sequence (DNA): TGCGCCAGCAGCTTGCGGTCCTCCGGGACAGGGATCTACGAGCAGTACTTC.

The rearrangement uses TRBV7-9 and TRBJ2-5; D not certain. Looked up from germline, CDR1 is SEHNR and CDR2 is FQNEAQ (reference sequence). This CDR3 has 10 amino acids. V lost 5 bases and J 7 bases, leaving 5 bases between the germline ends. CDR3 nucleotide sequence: TGTGCCAGCAGCGAGCTGACCCAGTACTTC. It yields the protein CASSELTQYF.

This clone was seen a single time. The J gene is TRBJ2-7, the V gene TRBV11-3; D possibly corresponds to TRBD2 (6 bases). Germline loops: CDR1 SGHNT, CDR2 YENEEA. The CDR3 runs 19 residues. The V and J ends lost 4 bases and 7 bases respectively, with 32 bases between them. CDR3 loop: CASSYNPLPVGTGVEEQYF. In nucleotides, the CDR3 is TGTGCCAGCAGCTACAATCCCCTACCGGTCGGGACGGGGGTTGAGGAGCAGTACTTC.

DNA for the CDR3: TGTGCCACCAGTGACCCTACTAGCGGGAGTGAGACCCAGTACTTC. Translated, it gives CATSDPTSGSETQYF. This chain uses TRBV24-1 with TRBJ2-5, with TRBD2 identical over 11 bases. Unmatched junction bases numbered 5, after V lost 4 bases and J lost 5 bases. Germline values: CDR1 KGHDR, CDR2 SFDVKD. The length of the CDR3 is 15 residues.

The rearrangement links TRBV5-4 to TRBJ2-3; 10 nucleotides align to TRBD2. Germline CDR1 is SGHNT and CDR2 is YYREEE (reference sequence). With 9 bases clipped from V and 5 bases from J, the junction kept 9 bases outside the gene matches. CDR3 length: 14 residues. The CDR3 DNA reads TGTGCCACTCGAAGCGGGGGGGCAAGAGATACGCAGTATTTT. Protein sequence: CATRSGGARDTQYF.

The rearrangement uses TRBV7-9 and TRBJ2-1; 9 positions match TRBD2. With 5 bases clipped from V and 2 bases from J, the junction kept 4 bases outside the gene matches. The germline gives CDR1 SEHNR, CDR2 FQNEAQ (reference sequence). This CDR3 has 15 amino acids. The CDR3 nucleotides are TGTGCCAGCAGCCCGGGACTAGCTCCCTACAATGAGCAGTTCTTC. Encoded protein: CASSPGLAPYNEQFF. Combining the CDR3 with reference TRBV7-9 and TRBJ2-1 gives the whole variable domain DTGVSQNPRHKITKRGQNVTFRCDPISEHNRLYWYRQTLGQGPEFLTYFQNEAQLEKSRLLSDRFSAERPKGSFSTLEIQRTEQGDSAMYLCASSPGLAPYNEQFFGPGTRLTVL.